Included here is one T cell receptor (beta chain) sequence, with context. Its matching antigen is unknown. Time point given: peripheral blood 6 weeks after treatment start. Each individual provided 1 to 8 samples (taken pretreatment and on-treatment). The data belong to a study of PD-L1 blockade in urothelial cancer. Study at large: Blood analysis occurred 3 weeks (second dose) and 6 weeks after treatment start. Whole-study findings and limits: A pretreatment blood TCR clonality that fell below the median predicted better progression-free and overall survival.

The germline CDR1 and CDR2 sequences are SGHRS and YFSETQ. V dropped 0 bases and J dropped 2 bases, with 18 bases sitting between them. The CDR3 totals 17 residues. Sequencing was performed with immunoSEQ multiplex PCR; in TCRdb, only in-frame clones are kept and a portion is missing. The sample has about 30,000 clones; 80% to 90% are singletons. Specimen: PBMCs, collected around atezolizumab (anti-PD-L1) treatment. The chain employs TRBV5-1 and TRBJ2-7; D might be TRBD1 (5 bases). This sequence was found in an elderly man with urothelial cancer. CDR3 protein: CASSLDSRTSSTYEQYF. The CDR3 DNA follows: TGCGCCAGCAGCTTGGATTCTAGGACATCATCAACCTACGAGCAGTACTTC.